Below, 19 T cell receptor beta chains from the same sample are listed, as sequenced in a study of regulatory T cells in long-lasting Graves disease. Combining iRepertoire HTBI primers with Arm-PCR of CDR3 regions, the authors built TCR beta libraries. TCRdb re-called the multiplex PCR reads through MiXCR, storing one row per CDR3 protein. The data show around 400,000 distinct CDR3 sequences, about a sixth seen once. Specified time point: newly diagnosed GD, antithyroid drugs for less than 3 months. Extracted PBMC RNA gave rise to the TCR library. The sample here was peripheral blood mononuclear cells (PBMCs), taken at new diagnosis, from a patient treated with antithyroid drugs. Receptors originate from a female donor with Graves disease.

In regard to this clonotype: With a much larger clone just one base away, this may be a read error. The chain is built from TRBV3-1 and TRBJ2-3, with 8 positions matching TRBD2. Unmatched junction bases numbered 4, after V lost 1 base and J lost 1 base. Germline V gene lookup returns CDR1 LGHDT and CDR2 YNNKEL (reference sequence). The CDR3 runs 16 residues. The CDR3 DNA reads TGTGCCAGCAGCCAAGGAAACGGGGGGGGCACAGATACGCAGTATTTT. As protein: CASSQGNGGGTDTQYF.

This clonotype was observed at least ten times. The chain employs TRBV3-1 and TRBJ2-1; the D gene is possibly TRBD1 (9 bases). The CDR3 has 16 residues. The germline V gene has CDR1 LGHDT and CDR2 YNNKEL (reference sequence). The V and J ends lost 7 bases and 10 bases respectively, with 26 bases between them. This CDR3 is CASKQGAGGLFSEQFF. DNA for the CDR3: TGTGCCAGCAAACAGGGGGCGGGGGGACTCTTCTCGGAGCAGTTCTTC.

This clonotype was seen only a few times. The chain employs TRBV24-1 and TRBJ1-4; D is unresolved. With 0 bases removed from V and 6 bases from J, the gap between germline ends came to 16 bases. The V gene's germline CDR1 is KGHDR and CDR2 SFDVKD. CDR3 length: 17 residues. The CDR3 nucleotides read TGTGCCACCAGTGATTTGCTTACAGATTATTTAGATGAAAAACTGTTTTTT. Translated: CATSDLLTDYLDEKLFF.

This clonotype was seen at least ten times. The rearrangement uses TRBV29-1 and TRBJ2-3, with TRBD2 as a possible D gene (6 bases). The CDR3 length is 16 residues. Trimming took off 7 bases at V and 0 bases at J, with 20 bases between the two ends. Per germline, CDR1 SQVTM and CDR2 ANQGSEA. CDR3 in DNA: TGCAGCGGGAGTGGGACTCCCAGGGAGAGCACAGATACGCAGTATTTT. Its translation is CSGSGTPRESTDTQYF.

This clonotype was detected ten times or more. V is TRBV12-3 or TRBV12-4 and J is TRBJ1-2; 10 bases agree with TRBD1. Trimming took 5 bases from V and 4 from J; bases not matched to a gene: 10. The CDR3 sequence is 16 residues long. CDR3 sequence: CASSPPGQGIIYGYTF. The CDR3 coding sequence is TGTGCCAGCAGTCCTCCGGGACAGGGGATTATCTATGGCTACACCTTC.

This clonotype was seen ten or more times. The chain carries TRBV12-3 or TRBV12-4 and TRBJ2-1, with D perhaps matching TRBD2 (6 bases). The CDR3 contains 13 residues. The V end lost 6 bases, the J end lost 6 bases, and 12 bases lay between the germline ends. CDR3 sequence (DNA): TGTGCCAGCAGGCCGGGACTTCCCAATGAGCAGTTCTTC. Protein product: CASRPGLPNEQFF.

The sample holds many counts of this clonotype. This rearrangement joins TRBV12-5 to TRBJ2-2; 7 bases align to TRBD1. The CDR3 spans 13 residues. After removal of 6 bases from V and 6 bases from J, the junction contained 4 bases not matched to a gene. Germline V gene lookup returns CDR1 LGHNT and CDR2 FRNRAP. CDR3 loop: CASGRGQPGELFF. The CDR3 DNA is TGTGCTAGTGGCCGGGGACAGCCCGGGGAGCTGTTTTTT.

This clonotype was picked up a small number of times. The rearrangement links TRBV10-3 to TRBJ1-1; 7 positions agree with TRBD1. The CDR3 is made up of 14 amino acids. V shed 0 bases and J 5 bases; nucleotides not matched to a gene: 3. Germline CDR1 and CDR2: ENHRY and SYGVKD. Here the CDR3 reads CAISESTGVTEAFF. In nucleotides, the CDR3 is TGTGCCATCAGTGAGTCAACAGGGGTGACTGAAGCTTTCTTT.

In this sample, this clonotype turned up many times. The chain uses TRBV27 and TRBJ2-7; D not resolved. The CDR3 sequence is 14 residues long. CDR1 is MNHEY, CDR2 SMNVEV, per germline (reference sequence). The V and J ends lost 2 bases and 5 bases respectively, with 13 bases between them. The chain's CDR3 is CASSLGGSRDEQYF. The CDR3 bases are TGTGCCAGCAGTTTAGGTGGGTCTAGGGACGAGCAGTACTTC.

About this clonotype itself: Relative to the germline gene, one junction end is altered; a read error may explain this. The chain employs TRBV5-6 and TRBJ1-3; TRBD1 matches at 7 bases. Germline CDR1 and CDR2: SGHDT and YYEEEE. This CDR3 is 15 amino acids long. CDR3 sequence: CASSSIQGYGNTMYF. The CDR3 bases are TGTGCCAGCAGCTCCATACAGGGGTATGGAAACACCATGTATTTT.

This clonotype occurred many times. The chain links TRBV7-6 to TRBJ2-1; 7 nucleotides align to TRBD2. Germline-derived CDR1 and CDR2 are SGHVS and FNYEAQ. The CDR3 contains 15 residues. The V segment lost 1 base and the J segment 4 bases; nucleotides outside the gene matches: 4. The chain's CDR3 is CASSLVGGMYNEQFF. The CDR3 coding sequence is TGTGCCAGCAGCTTAGTGGGAGGGATGTACAATGAGCAGTTCTTC. Together with reference TRBV7-6 and TRBJ2-1, the CDR3 gives the full variable domain: GAGVSQSPRYKVTKRGQDVALRCDPISGHVSLYWYRQALGQGPEFLTYFNYEAQQDKSGLPNDRFSAERPEGSISTLTIQRTEQRDSAMYRCASSLVGGMYNEQFFGPGTRLTVL.

This clonotype was recorded many times. The chain recombines TRBV7-9 with TRBJ2-7, with D unresolved. The CDR3 is made up of 13 amino acids. V shed 5 bases and J shed 2 bases, with 10 bases lying between them. Germline values: CDR1 SEHNR, CDR2 FQNEAQ (reference sequence). DNA for the CDR3: TGTGCCAGCAGCCATCCCGCCGCCTACGAGCAGTACTTC. Amino acids: CASSHPAAYEQYF. Looking up the rest from reference TRBV7-9 and TRBJ2-7 gives the full variable domain: DTGVSQNPRHKITKRGQNVTFRCDPISEHNRLYWYRQTLGQGPEFLTYFQNEAQLEKSRLLSDRFSAERPKGSFSTLEIQRTEQGDSAMYLCASSHPAAYEQYFGPGTRLTVT.

V gene TRBV27 combines with J gene TRBJ1-1; 8 bases are shared with TRBD1. The V gene end was trimmed by 5 bases and the J gene end by 5 bases; junction bases not matched to a gene: 7. Per germline, CDR1 MNHEY and CDR2 SMNVEV (reference sequence). The CDR3 has 14 residues. DNA of the CDR3: TGTGCCAGCAGTAACACAGGGGGATGGACTGAAGCTTTCTTT. Encoded protein: CASSNTGGWTEAFF.

This clonotype has a count of ten or more. The J gene is TRBJ2-2, the V gene TRBV5-1, with D perhaps given as TRBD1 or TRBD2 (5 bases each). The CDR3 has 17 amino acids. From germline, CDR1 is SGHRS and CDR2 YFSETQ. Trimming cost V 3 bases and J 0 bases, with 15 bases left between them. The CDR3 nucleotides are TGCGCCAGCAGCTGGGGTCCCGGGACCGCGAACACCGGGGAGCTGTTTTTT. Its protein is CASSWGPGTANTGELFF.

The V and J genes are TRBV20-1 and TRBJ1-1; tentative D call: TRBD1 (5 bases). Germline values: CDR1 DFQATT, CDR2 SNEGSKA (reference sequence). There are 15 residues in the CDR3. Deletions cut 8 bases from V and 4 bases from J, with 23 bases between. The chain's CDR3 is CSTARDSPEGTEAFF. The CDR3 coding sequence is TGCAGTACGGCGCGGGACTCCCCCGAGGGCACTGAAGCTTTCTTT.

The sample holds many counts of this clonotype. This chain links TRBV7-9 with TRBJ2-7; D remains ambiguous. Per germline, CDR1 SEHNR and CDR2 FQNEAQ (reference sequence). Trimming cost V 5 bases and J 3 bases, with 11 bases left between them. This CDR3 contains 13 residues. The CDR3 spells CASSLSKGYEQYF. The CDR3 coding sequence is TGTGCCAGCAGCCTGAGTAAAGGCTACGAGCAGTACTTC. Full variable domain (rest looked up from reference TRBV7-9 and TRBJ2-7): DTGVSQNPRHKITKRGQNVTFRCDPISEHNRLYWYRQTLGQGPEFLTYFQNEAQLEKSRLLSDRFSAERPKGSFSTLEIQRTEQGDSAMYLCASSLSKGYEQYFGPGTRLTVT.

This clonotype was seen at least ten times. The chain employs TRBV24-1 and TRBJ2-3; no clear D. The CDR3 totals 15 residues. V shed 4 bases and J shed 6 bases, with 16 bases lying between them. Germline assignment: CDR1 KGHDR and CDR2 SFDVKD. CDR3 DNA sequence: TGTGCCACCAGTGACCCCAGAAGACTGACGGATACGCAGTATTTT. Its protein product is CATSDPRRLTDTQYF.

This clonotype appeared a few times. A much larger clone sits a single nucleotide away, making a read error possible. J is TRBJ2-1 and V is TRBV3-1; D unclear. V was pared by 4 bases and J by 13 bases, with 14 bases between. The CDR3 runs 12 residues. CDR1 LGHDT and CDR2 YNNKEL come from the germline V gene (reference sequence). The CDR3 protein is CASSRQQETQFF. In DNA form, the CDR3 reads TGTGCCAGCAGCCGCCAGCAAGAGACCCAGTTCTTC.

This clonotype appeared a few times. This rearrangement joins TRBV29-1 to TRBJ2-2, with D hard to call. V dropped 6 bases and J dropped 4 bases, with 9 bases sitting between them. Germline CDR1 SQVTM, CDR2 ANQGSEA. CDR3 length: 12 residues. CDR3 bases: TGCAGCGTAGAGTGGGTCACCGGGGAGCTGTTTTTT. This translates into CSVEWVTGELFF.